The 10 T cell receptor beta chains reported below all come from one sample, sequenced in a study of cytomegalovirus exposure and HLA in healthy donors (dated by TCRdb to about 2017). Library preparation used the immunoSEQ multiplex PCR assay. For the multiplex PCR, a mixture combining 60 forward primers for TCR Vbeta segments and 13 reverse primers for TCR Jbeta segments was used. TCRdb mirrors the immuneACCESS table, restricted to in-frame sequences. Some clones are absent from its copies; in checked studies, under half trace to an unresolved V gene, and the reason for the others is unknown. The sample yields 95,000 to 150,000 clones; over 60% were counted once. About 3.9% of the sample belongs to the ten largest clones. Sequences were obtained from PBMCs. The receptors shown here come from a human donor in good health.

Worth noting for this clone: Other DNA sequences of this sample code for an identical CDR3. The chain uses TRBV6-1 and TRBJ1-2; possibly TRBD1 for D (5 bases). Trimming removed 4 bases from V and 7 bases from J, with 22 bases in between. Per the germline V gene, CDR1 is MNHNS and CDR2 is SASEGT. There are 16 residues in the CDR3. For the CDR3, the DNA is TGTGCCAGCAGTGCCGGGGGTGAGACGGGACTGGGTGGCTACACCTTC. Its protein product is CASSAGGETGLGGYTF.

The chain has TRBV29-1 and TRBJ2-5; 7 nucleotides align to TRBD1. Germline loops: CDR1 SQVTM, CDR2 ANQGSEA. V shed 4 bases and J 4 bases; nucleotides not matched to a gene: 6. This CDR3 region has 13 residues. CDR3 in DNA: TGCAGCGTTGCGTTAGGGGGCTCAGAGACCCAGTACTTC. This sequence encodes CSVALGGSETQYF.

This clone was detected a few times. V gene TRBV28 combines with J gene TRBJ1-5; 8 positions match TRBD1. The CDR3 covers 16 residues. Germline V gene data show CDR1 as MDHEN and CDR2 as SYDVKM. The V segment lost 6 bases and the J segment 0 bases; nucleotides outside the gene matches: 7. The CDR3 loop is CASRLQGAYSNQPQHF. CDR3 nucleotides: TGTGCCAGCAGACTCCAGGGGGCCTATAGCAATCAGCCCCAGCATTTT.

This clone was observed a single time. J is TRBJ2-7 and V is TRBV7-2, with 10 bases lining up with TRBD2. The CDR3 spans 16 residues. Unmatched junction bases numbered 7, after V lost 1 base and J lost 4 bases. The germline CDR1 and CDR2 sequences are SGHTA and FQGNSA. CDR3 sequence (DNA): TGTGCCAGCAGCTTAGGGACTAGCGGCCGTGGTTACGAGCAGTACTTC. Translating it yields CASSLGTSGRGYEQYF.

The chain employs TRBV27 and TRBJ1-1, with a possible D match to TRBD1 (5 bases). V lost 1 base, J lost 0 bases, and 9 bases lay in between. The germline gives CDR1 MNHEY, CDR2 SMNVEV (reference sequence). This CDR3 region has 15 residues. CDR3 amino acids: CASSLYRSMNTEAFF. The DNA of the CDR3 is TGTGCCAGCAGTTTATACAGGAGCATGAACACTGAAGCTTTCTTT.

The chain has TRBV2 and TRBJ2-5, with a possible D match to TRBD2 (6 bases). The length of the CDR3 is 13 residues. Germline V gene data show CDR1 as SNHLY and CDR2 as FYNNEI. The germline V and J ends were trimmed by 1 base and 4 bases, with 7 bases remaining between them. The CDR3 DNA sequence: TGTGCCAGCAGTGAAGGCGGGGTAGAGACCCAGTACTTC. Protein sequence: CASSEGGVETQYF.

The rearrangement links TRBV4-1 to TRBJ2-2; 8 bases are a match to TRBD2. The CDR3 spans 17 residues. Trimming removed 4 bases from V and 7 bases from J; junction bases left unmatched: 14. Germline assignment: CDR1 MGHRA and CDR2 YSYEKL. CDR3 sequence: CASSPALTGGRDGELFF. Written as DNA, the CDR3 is TGCGCCAGCAGCCCAGCTCTGACGGGAGGGAGGGACGGGGAGCTGTTTTTT.

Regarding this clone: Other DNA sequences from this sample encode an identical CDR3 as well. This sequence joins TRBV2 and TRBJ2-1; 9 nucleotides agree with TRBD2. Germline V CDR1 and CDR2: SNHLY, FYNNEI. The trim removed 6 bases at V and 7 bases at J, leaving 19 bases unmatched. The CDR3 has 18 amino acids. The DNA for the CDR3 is TGTGCCAGCAGGGACGTAGGCCTGGCGGGAGGGGCTTTTAATGAGCAGTTCTTC. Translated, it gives CASRDVGLAGGAFNEQFF.

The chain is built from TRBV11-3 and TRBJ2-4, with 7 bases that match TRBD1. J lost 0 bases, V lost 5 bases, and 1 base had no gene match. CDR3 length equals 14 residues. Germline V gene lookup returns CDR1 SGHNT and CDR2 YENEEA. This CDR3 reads CASSAGGAKNIQYF. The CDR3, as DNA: TGTGCCAGCAGCGCAGGGGGAGCCAAAAACATTCAGTACTTC. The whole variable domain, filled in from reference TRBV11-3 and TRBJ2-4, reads EAGVVQSPRYKIIEKKQPVAFWCNPISGHNTLYWYLQNLGQGPELLIRYENEEAVDDSQLPKDRFSAERLKGVDSTLKIQPAELGDSAVYLCASSAGGAKNIQYFGAGTRLSVL.

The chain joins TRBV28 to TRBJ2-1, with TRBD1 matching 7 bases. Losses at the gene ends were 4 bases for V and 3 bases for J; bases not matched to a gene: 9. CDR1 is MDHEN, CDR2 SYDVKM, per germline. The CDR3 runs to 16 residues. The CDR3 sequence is CASSYTGTANYNEQFF. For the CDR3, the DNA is TGTGCCAGCAGTTACACCGGGACAGCAAACTACAATGAGCAGTTCTTC.